This T cell receptor (beta chain) was identified during a study of Graves' ophthalmopathy and Graves' hyperthyroidism. Study observations and caveats: Discrimination between ophthalmopathy and stable hyperthyroidism by a 13-signature model showed about 85% sensitivity and less than 84% specificity.

Investigators amplified TCR beta CDR3 regions from RNA transcripts. The first round was an RT-PCR with HTBI primers, and the second round was a multiplex PCR. A single record per CDR3 protein comes from TCRdb applying MiXCR to the multiplex PCR reads. The data show hundreds of thousands of distinct CDR3 sequences, 22% seen once. Clinicians diagnosed using symptoms, serum thyroxine, TRAb, thyroid ultrasound and orbital computed tomography. Fresh peripheral blood, around 10 ml, was the PBMC source. Worth noting for this clonotype: The antigen remains undetermined.

The CDR3 sequence is 14 residues long. In germline, CDR1 is LNHDA, CDR2 SQIVND (reference sequence). V was shortened by 3 bases and J by 2 bases, with 10 bases between the two germline ends. The source material was peripheral blood. The chain recombines TRBV19 with TRBJ1-2, with D perhaps matching TRBD1 (6 bases). The receptor was derived from a woman aged 18-29 years with stable Graves' hyperthyroidism. Some clones in this sample may be carry-over from other donors' samples. The CDR3 region has the DNA TGTGCCAGTAGTATTGAACAGGGCAACTATGGCTACACCTTC. It is translated as CASSIEQGNYGYTF.